A selection of T cell receptor beta chains follows, all from one sample in a study of blood T cell repertoires in COVID-19. Produced via immunoSEQ multiplex PCR; TCRdb's table is partial and in-frame only. The sample has about 150,000 clones, approximately 83% seen once. Sequenced material: peripheral blood. The receptors shown here come from a man between 65 and 85 years old with acute or convalescent COVID-19. The CDR3 runs from the conserved cysteine through the conserved F or W. Each record gives: V gene, D gene, CDR3 length, clone size, J gene, CDR3 protein, CDR3 DNA. The D gene is left open where the match is weak. Size values are once, few and many counts, or a class for expanded clones, and some rows have none.

V gene: TRBV19; D gene: .; CDR3 length: 15; clone size: .; J gene: TRBJ2-3; CDR3 protein: CASSITGSGADTQYF; CDR3 DNA: TGTGCCAGTAGTATAACCGGGAGTGGAGCAGATACGCAGTATTTT
V gene: TRBV9; D gene: .; CDR3 length: 14; clone size: few; J gene: TRBJ2-1; CDR3 protein: CASSVGRTNNEQFF; CDR3 DNA: TGTGCCAGCAGCGTAGGGAGGACGAACAATGAGCAGTTCTTC
V gene: TRBV18; D gene: .; CDR3 length: 13; clone size: .; J gene: TRBJ1-4; CDR3 protein: CASSPPKSEKLFF; CDR3 DNA: TGTGCCAGCTCGCCTCCGAAGAGCGAAAAACTGTTTTTT
V gene: TRBV5-6; D gene: .; CDR3 length: 14; clone size: .; J gene: TRBJ1-2; CDR3 protein: CASSFGGAPYGYTF; CDR3 DNA: TGTGCCAGCAGCTTTGGGGGGGCTCCCTATGGCTACACCTTC
V gene: TRBV5-6; D gene: .; CDR3 length: 13; clone size: .; J gene: TRBJ2-5; CDR3 protein: CASSFGDGETQYF; CDR3 DNA: TGTGCCAGCAGCTTCGGAGACGGAGAGACCCAGTACTTC
V gene: TRBV2; D gene: .; CDR3 length: 15; clone size: .; J gene: TRBJ2-7; CDR3 protein: CASKNQRDGGYEQYF; CDR3 DNA: TGTGCCAGCAAGAATCAGAGGGACGGGGGCTACGAGCAGTACTTC
V gene: TRBV28; D gene: .; CDR3 length: 17; clone size: .; J gene: TRBJ1-5; CDR3 protein: CASSYQTGTYSNQPQHF; CDR3 DNA: TGTGCCAGCAGTTACCAAACAGGGACCTATAGCAATCAGCCCCAGCATTTT
V gene: TRBV19; D gene: .; CDR3 length: 12; clone size: once; J gene: TRBJ2-5; CDR3 protein: CASSRTGETQYF; CDR3 DNA: TGTGCCAGTAGTCGTACAGGAGAGACCCAGTACTTC
V gene: TRBV28; D gene: TRBD1; CDR3 length: 16; clone size: .; J gene: TRBJ2-5; CDR3 protein: CASSPSGQGIGETQYF; CDR3 DNA: TGTGCCAGCAGTCCCTCCGGACAGGGGATCGGGGAGACCCAGTACTTC
V gene: TRBV3-1/TRBV3-2; D gene: .; CDR3 length: 14; clone size: few; J gene: TRBJ1-1; CDR3 protein: CASSQGQGLGEAFF; CDR3 DNA: TGTGCCAGCAGCCAAGGACAAGGTCTGGGTGAAGCTTTCTTT
V gene: TRBV5-1; D gene: .; CDR3 length: 15; clone size: few; J gene: TRBJ2-1; CDR3 protein: CASSLGESSYNEQFF; CDR3 DNA: TGCGCCAGCAGCTTGGGCGAGAGCTCCTACAATGAGCAGTTCTTC
V gene: TRBV5-4; D gene: TRBD1; CDR3 length: 16; clone size: .; J gene: TRBJ2-7; CDR3 protein: CASSSTLGTGTHEQYF; CDR3 DNA: TGTGCCAGCAGCTCCACTCTCGGGACAGGGACCCACGAGCAGTACTTC
V gene: TRBV7-8; D gene: TRBD1; CDR3 length: 16; clone size: .; J gene: TRBJ1-2; CDR3 protein: CASSSTGQGLSYGYTF; CDR3 DNA: TGTGCCAGCAGCTCCACTGGACAGGGTCTGTCCTATGGCTACACCTTC
V gene: TRBV5-1; D gene: TRBD1; CDR3 length: 15; clone size: few; J gene: TRBJ2-7; CDR3 protein: CASRERQGIGYEQYF; CDR3 DNA: TGCGCCAGCAGGGAACGACAGGGGATAGGATACGAGCAGTACTTC
V gene: TRBV6-2/TRBV6-3; D gene: TRBD2; CDR3 length: 17; clone size: .; J gene: TRBJ2-7; CDR3 protein: CASSQTPPSGSGYEQYF; CDR3 DNA: TGTGCCAGCAGTCAAACACCCCCTAGCGGGAGCGGCTACGAGCAGTACTTC
V gene: TRBV23-1; D gene: .; CDR3 length: 17; clone size: once; J gene: TRBJ2-1; CDR3 protein: CASWTWTVWVSNNEQFF; CDR3 DNA: TGCGCCAGCTGGACTTGGACAGTCTGGGTTTCGAACAATGAGCAGTTCTTC
V gene: TRBV5-1; D gene: .; CDR3 length: 14; clone size: .; J gene: TRBJ2-2; CDR3 protein: CASSLDSNTGELFF; CDR3 DNA: TGCGCCAGCAGCCTAGACTCGAACACCGGGGAGCTGTTTTTT
V gene: TRBV4-1; D gene: TRBD1; CDR3 length: 15; clone size: .; J gene: TRBJ1-4; CDR3 protein: CASSQEGQGGEKLFF; CDR3 DNA: TGCGCCAGCAGCCAAGAGGGACAGGGGGGTGAAAAACTGTTTTTT
V gene: TRBV11-3; D gene: TRBD2; CDR3 length: 15; clone size: .; J gene: TRBJ2-1; CDR3 protein: CASSLGPAGATEQFF; CDR3 DNA: TGTGCCAGCAGCTTAGGGCCAGCGGGAGCGACTGAGCAGTTCTTC
V gene: TRBV20-1; D gene: .; CDR3 length: 14; clone size: .; J gene: TRBJ1-2; CDR3 protein: CSASSTGSNYGYTF; CDR3 DNA: TGCAGTGCTAGTTCTACAGGCTCTAACTATGGCTACACCTTC
V gene: TRBV9; D gene: .; CDR3 length: 15; clone size: once; J gene: TRBJ2-1; CDR3 protein: CASSVVDSPYNEQFF; CDR3 DNA: TGTGCCAGCAGCGTAGTCGACAGCCCGTACAATGAGCAGTTCTTC
V gene: TRBV29-1; D gene: .; CDR3 length: 12; clone size: .; J gene: TRBJ2-7; CDR3 protein: CSVWTVPYEQYF; CDR3 DNA: TGCAGCGTATGGACAGTCCCCTACGAGCAGTACTTC
V gene: TRBV6-7; D gene: TRBD1; CDR3 length: 14; clone size: .; J gene: TRBJ2-7; CDR3 protein: CASSVRDRGHEQYF; CDR3 DNA: TGTGCCAGCAGTGTCCGGGACAGGGGCCACGAGCAGTACTTC
V gene: TRBV5-1; D gene: TRBD2; CDR3 length: 15; clone size: .; J gene: TRBJ2-1; CDR3 protein: CASSFLREPYNEQFF; CDR3 DNA: TGCGCCAGCAGCTTTCTGCGGGAGCCATACAATGAGCAGTTCTTC
V gene: TRBV7-9; D gene: TRBD1; CDR3 length: 16; clone size: many; J gene: TRBJ2-7; CDR3 protein: CASSLADRGPPYEQYF; CDR3 DNA: TGTGCCAGCAGCTTAGCGGACAGGGGCCCTCCCTACGAGCAGTACTTC
V gene: TRBV19; D gene: .; CDR3 length: 15; clone size: .; J gene: TRBJ1-1; CDR3 protein: CASSRPGQPNTEAFF; CDR3 DNA: TGTGCCAGTAGTAGGCCGGGACAACCGAACACTGAAGCTTTCTTT
V gene: TRBV20-1; D gene: .; CDR3 length: 12; clone size: .; J gene: TRBJ1-4; CDR3 protein: CSASRGNEKLFF; CDR3 DNA: TGCAGTGCTAGTAGAGGGAATGAAAAACTGTTTTTT
V gene: TRBV7-2; D gene: TRBD2; CDR3 length: 15; clone size: .; J gene: TRBJ2-2; CDR3 protein: CASSNLGLGTGELFF; CDR3 DNA: TGTGCCAGCAGCAACTTGGGACTAGGTACCGGGGAGCTGTTTTTT
V gene: TRBV27; D gene: .; CDR3 length: 15; clone size: .; J gene: TRBJ1-1; CDR3 protein: CASNAQSRVDTEAFF; CDR3 DNA: TGTGCCAGCAATGCTCAAAGCAGGGTCGACACTGAAGCTTTCTTT
V gene: TRBV11-3; D gene: TRBD2; CDR3 length: 17; clone size: .; J gene: TRBJ2-3; CDR3 protein: CASPGASGREGTDTQYF; CDR3 DNA: TGTGCCAGCCCCGGGGCTAGCGGGAGAGAGGGCACAGATACGCAGTATTTT
V gene: TRBV6-1; D gene: TRBD1; CDR3 length: 15; clone size: .; J gene: TRBJ1-2; CDR3 protein: CASSELSLTGNGYTF; CDR3 DNA: TGTGCCAGCAGTGAACTATCTTTGACAGGGAATGGCTACACCTTC
V gene: TRBV5-1; D gene: TRBD2; CDR3 length: 16; clone size: once; J gene: TRBJ2-7; CDR3 protein: CASSSGRLAGPYEQYF; CDR3 DNA: TGCGCCAGCAGCTCAGGGCGACTAGCGGGGCCCTACGAGCAGTACTTC
V gene: TRBV7-6; D gene: TRBD2; CDR3 length: 15; clone size: .; J gene: TRBJ2-5; CDR3 protein: CASRSILAGEETQYF; CDR3 DNA: TGTGCCAGCAGATCCATTCTAGCGGGAGAAGAGACCCAGTACTTC
V gene: TRBV19; D gene: TRBD1; CDR3 length: 15; clone size: once; J gene: TRBJ1-1; CDR3 protein: CASSIADRENTEAFF; CDR3 DNA: TGTGCCAGTAGTATCGCGGACAGGGAGAACACTGAAGCTTTCTTT
V gene: TRBV5-6; D gene: TRBD2; CDR3 length: 14; clone size: .; J gene: TRBJ2-7; CDR3 protein: CASSSGLADYEQYF; CDR3 DNA: TGTGCCAGCAGTTCGGGACTAGCGGACTACGAGCAGTACTTC
V gene: TRBV6-2/TRBV6-3; D gene: TRBD2; CDR3 length: 21; clone size: .; J gene: TRBJ2-3; CDR3 protein: CASSLPGAGTSGSLSTDTQYF; CDR3 DNA: TGTGCCAGCAGTTTGCCGGGGGCCGGGACTAGCGGGTCCCTCAGCACAGATACGCAGTATTTT
V gene: TRBV12-3/TRBV12-4; D gene: .; CDR3 length: 13; clone size: .; J gene: TRBJ2-7; CDR3 protein: CASSLLGPYEQYF; CDR3 DNA: TGTGCCAGCAGTTTGCTAGGCCCCTACGAGCAGTACTTC
V gene: TRBV29-1; D gene: .; CDR3 length: 11; clone size: .; J gene: TRBJ2-5; CDR3 protein: CSGRAGETQYF; CDR3 DNA: TGCAGCGGGAGGGCGGGGGAGACCCAGTACTTC
V gene: TRBV28; D gene: .; CDR3 length: 12; clone size: .; J gene: TRBJ1-5; CDR3 protein: CASSLALQPQHF; CDR3 DNA: TGTGCCAGCAGTTTAGCGCTCCAGCCCCAGCATTTT
V gene: TRBV28; D gene: TRBD1; CDR3 length: 18; clone size: .; J gene: TRBJ1-4; CDR3 protein: CASSLGLSLGTANEKLFF; CDR3 DNA: TGTGCCAGCAGTTTAGGTCTTTCTCTCGGGACAGCTAATGAAAAACTGTTTTTT
V gene: TRBV30; D gene: TRBD1; CDR3 length: 14; clone size: .; J gene: TRBJ1-5; CDR3 protein: CAWSVLTDRGPQHF; CDR3 DNA: TGTGCCTGGAGTGTACTTACGGACAGGGGCCCCCAGCATTTT
V gene: TRBV18; D gene: .; CDR3 length: 14; clone size: medium-sized; J gene: TRBJ2-7; CDR3 protein: CASSEDRTSYEQYF; CDR3 DNA: TGTGCCAGCTCAGAAGACAGGACCTCCTACGAGCAGTACTTC
V gene: TRBV9; D gene: TRBD2; CDR3 length: 15; clone size: .; J gene: TRBJ2-2; CDR3 protein: CASSVSGRGNGELFF; CDR3 DNA: TGTGCCAGCAGCGTTAGCGGGAGGGGAAACGGGGAGCTGTTTTTT
V gene: TRBV4-3; D gene: .; CDR3 length: 13; clone size: .; J gene: TRBJ2-3; CDR3 protein: CASSQDNADTQYF; CDR3 DNA: TGCGCCAGCAGCCAAGATAATGCAGATACGCAGTATTTT
V gene: TRBV5-4; D gene: TRBD2; CDR3 length: 16; clone size: .; J gene: TRBJ2-3; CDR3 protein: CASSPGGSGNPDTQYF; CDR3 DNA: TGTGCCAGCAGTCCTGGCGGTAGCGGGAACCCAGATACGCAGTATTTT